The sequence of this T cell receptor beta chain was determined in a study of cytomegalovirus exposure and HLA in healthy donors. Deletions cut 4 bases from V and 1 base from J, with 16 bases between. Germline CDR1 is SEHNR and CDR2 is FQNEAQ (reference sequence). This CDR3 has 17 amino acids. Concerning this clone: What it binds is not known.

The primer mix had 60 Vbeta and 13 Jbeta primers. Authors' data handling: A later analysis counted approximately 88 million unique TCR beta chains, around 10 million shared. Generated by immunoSEQ multiplex PCR, the TCRdb table keeps only in-frame clones and is missing some. From that table come the V and J calls and clone size; the DNA was used to work out D and trimming. The sample consists of about 55,000 clones, roughly 82% of them appearing once. The study's findings and limits: The authors assumed roughly uniform sequencing depth across donors for presence/absence analyses. In a later analysis, specific HLA alleles were associated with 15,000 to 20,000 TCR beta sequences at a 0.05 false discovery rate.

The chain is built from TRBV7-9 and TRBJ2-2; D is perhaps TRBD1 (6 bases). This clonotype was sampled from a young man in good health and CMV-seronegative. Specimen: PBMCs. The CDR3 DNA follows: TGTGCCAGCAGCTCCCAAACGGACAGCTTGAACACCGGGGAGCTGTTTTTT. Protein product: CASSSQTDSLNTGELFF.